This T cell receptor (beta chain) emerged from a study of shared clonotypes between healthy human individuals. Study-wide results and limits: Despite large depth, rarefaction showed incomplete sorted-subset sequencing. Larger estimated richness was generally recorded for naive subsets relative to memory subsets.

Only in-frame clones appear in the TCRdb table, and some are missing; sequencing was by immunoSEQ multiplex PCR. This table has roughly 2 million clones, more than 90% appearing once. As concerns this clone: The antigen is unknown.

J gave up 8 bases and V 0 bases, and 10 bases lay outside the gene matches. The CDR3 consists of 17 residues. CDR1 and CDR2 from the germline V gene are SEHNR and FQNEAQ (reference sequence). The sequenced sample was naive CD4+ T cells sorted from blood. Subset of the sample: CD45RA+ positively selected. The rearrangement uses TRBV7-9 and TRBJ2-1, with TRBD2 matching over 10 bases. The receptor was derived from a man in his late teens or twenties in good health. For the CDR3, the DNA is TGTGCCAGCAGCTTAGCGCTTATCAGCGGGAGGGCCGATGAGCAGTTCTTC. It yields the protein CASSLALISGRADEQFF. The full variable domain, in which reference TRBV7-9 and TRBJ2-1 provide the parts outside the CDR3, is DTGVSQNPRHKITKRGQNVTFRCDPISEHNRLYWYRQTLGQGPEFLTYFQNEAQLEKSRLLSDRFSAERPKGSFSTLEIQRTEQGDSAMYLCASSLALISGRADEQFFGPGTRLTVL.